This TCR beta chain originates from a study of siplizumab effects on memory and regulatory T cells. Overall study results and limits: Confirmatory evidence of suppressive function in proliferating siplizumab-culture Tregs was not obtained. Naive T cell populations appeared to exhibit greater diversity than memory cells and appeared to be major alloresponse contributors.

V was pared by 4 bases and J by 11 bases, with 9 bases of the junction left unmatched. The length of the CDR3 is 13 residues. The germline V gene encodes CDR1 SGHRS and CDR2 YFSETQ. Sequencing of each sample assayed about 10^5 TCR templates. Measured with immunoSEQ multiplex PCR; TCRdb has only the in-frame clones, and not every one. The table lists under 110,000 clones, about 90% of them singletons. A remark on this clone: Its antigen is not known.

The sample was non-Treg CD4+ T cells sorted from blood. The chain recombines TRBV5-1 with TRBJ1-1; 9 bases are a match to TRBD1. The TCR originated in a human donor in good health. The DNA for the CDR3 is TGCGCCAGCAGCCCAGGGACAGGGTGGTCGGCTTTCTTT. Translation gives CASSPGTGWSAFF.